These 27 T cell receptor beta chains were sequenced from one sample in a study of metastatic and nonmetastatic thyroid tumors. TCRdb ran MiXCR on the PCR reads. The sample has about 16,000 clones, about 23% seen once. Patients underwent thyroid surgery, and none had received any treatment before it. The material sequenced was blood. These receptors all stem from a male donor with papillary thyroid cancer or a benign thyroid nodule (not recorded which). Some clones in this sample may be carry-over from other donors' samples.

This clone was counted ten times or more. The V gene is TRBV5-4, the J gene TRBJ2-7, with 8 bases matching TRBD1. Germline V gene sequence: CDR1 SGHNT, CDR2 YYREEE (reference sequence). J lost 3 bases, V lost 4 bases, and 12 bases had no gene match. This CDR3 is 16 amino acids long. This chain's CDR3 is CASSRVRDRLNYEQYF. DNA for the CDR3: TGTGCCAGCAGCAGAGTCCGGGACAGGTTGAACTACGAGCAGTACTTC.

There are a few counts of this clone. V and J are TRBV7-9 and TRBJ2-7; 9 nucleotides line up with TRBD1. J was trimmed by 6 bases and V by 3 bases; bases with no gene match: 0. The CDR3 has 12 amino acids. In germline, CDR1 is SEHNR, CDR2 FQNEAQ (reference sequence). CDR3 region: CASSLDRGEQYF. The CDR3 DNA is TGTGCCAGCAGCTTGGACAGGGGCGAGCAGTACTTC.

This clone was seen ten or more times. For the CDR3, the DNA is TGTGCCAGCAGCTCCCCGGGGTATAAGGGGGCCCAGTACTTC. This translates into CASSSPGYKGAQYF. This rearrangement joins TRBV11-2 to TRBJ2-5; maybe TRBD1 (6 bases). Germline assignment: CDR1 SGHAT and CDR2 FQNNGV. Between the trimmed V and J ends, which lost 4 bases and 9 bases, there was a span of 18 bases. The CDR3 sequence is 14 residues long.

This clone was found many times. J is TRBJ2-2 and V is TRBV10-2; D is uncertain. V shed 7 bases and J shed 1 base, with 10 bases lying between them. The CDR3 sequence is 14 residues long. The germline gives CDR1 WSHSY, CDR2 SAAADI. The CDR3 DNA reads TGCGCCAGCACACGGGTTCAGAACACCGGGGAGCTGTTTTTT. Translation: CASTRVQNTGELFF.

This clone has a count of ten or more. The chain is built from TRBV11-2 and TRBJ2-2; 13 bases agree with TRBD2. Looked up from germline, CDR1 is SGHAT and CDR2 is FQNNGV. CDR3 length equals 16 residues. Trimming removed 1 base from V and 7 bases from J; junction bases left unmatched: 3. The CDR3 DNA reads TGTGCCAGCAGCTTAGGACTAGCGGGAGGTCTCGGGGAGCTGTTTTTT. Its protein product is CASSLGLAGGLGELFF.

This clone showed up many times. The CDR3 reads CASSDEASGGSYNEQFF. The CDR3 nucleotides are TGTGCCAGCAGTGACGAGGCTAGCGGGGGCTCCTACAATGAGCAGTTCTTC. V gene TRBV6-4 combines with J gene TRBJ2-1; TRBD2 matches at 10 bases. Trimming took 2 bases from V and 0 from J; bases not matched to a gene: 4. The CDR3 is 17 amino acids. CDR1 and CDR2 from the germline V gene are MRHNA and SNTAGT.

This clone is medium-sized. The V gene is TRBV5-1, the J gene TRBJ1-2; D unclear. The germline V gene encodes CDR1 SGHRS and CDR2 YFSETQ. Trimming removed 4 bases at V and 6 bases at J, with 13 bases between. The CDR3 length is 13 residues. CDR3 residues: CASSLLDGDGYTF. CDR3 nucleotides: TGCGCCAGCAGCCTACTGGACGGGGATGGCTACACCTTC.

This clone ranks as large (0.1 to 1%). This chain uses TRBV20-1 with TRBJ2-7; D unclear. This CDR3 has 13 residues. CDR1 DFQATT and CDR2 SNEGSKA come from the germline V gene (reference sequence). The V end was cut by 3 bases, the J end by 2 bases, with 11 bases between. In DNA form, the CDR3 reads TGCAGTGCTAGTTTTCTAGGAACCTACGAGCAGTACTTC. Translated, it gives CSASFLGTYEQYF.

This clone was recorded at least ten times. The genes are TRBV20-1 and TRBJ2-3; D remains unclear. There are 13 residues in the CDR3. The V gene's germline CDR1 is DFQATT and CDR2 SNEGSKA (reference sequence). With 3 bases removed from V and 1 base from J, the gap between germline ends came to 8 bases. The CDR3 DNA sequence: TGCAGTGCTAGGGCTCCCGGCACAGATACGCAGTATTTT. Translating gives CSARAPGTDTQYF.

This clone is categorized as medium-sized (0.01 to 0.1%). J is TRBJ1-2 and V is TRBV6-1; no firm D call. CDR1 is MNHNS, CDR2 SASEGT, per germline. CDR3 length: 13 amino acids. V gave up 6 bases and J gave up 4 bases, with 12 bases separating them. The CDR3 loop is CASSFRETYGYTF. CDR3 nucleotide sequence: TGTGCCAGCAGCTTCCGGGAGACCTATGGCTACACCTTC.

This clone was detected many times. The chain carries TRBV7-8 and TRBJ2-4; tentatively, D is TRBD1 (5 bases). V was clipped by 3 bases and J by 4 bases, with 16 bases between them. This CDR3 contains 16 residues. Germline CDR1 is SGHVS and CDR2 is FQNEAQ. The CDR3 DNA sequence: TGTGCCAGCAGCTTGGAACTTCAGGGAATTAAAAACATTCAGTACTTC. It is translated as CASSLELQGIKNIQYF.

V usage is TRBV6-1 and J usage is TRBJ2-1, with TRBD2 matching 9 bases. This CDR3 has 14 amino acids. The V segment lost 8 bases and the J segment 2 bases; nucleotides outside the gene matches: 4. Germline V gene data show CDR1 as MNHNS and CDR2 as SASEGT. The DNA of the CDR3 is TGTGCCAGCTTTAGCGGGAGCCCCTACAATGAGCAGTTCTTC. Translation gives CASFSGSPYNEQFF.

The V and J genes are TRBV20-1 and TRBJ2-3, with 11 bases identical to TRBD2. Germline-derived CDR1 and CDR2 are DFQATT and SNEGSKA (reference sequence). The V segment lost 5 bases and the J segment 6 bases; nucleotides outside the gene matches: 13. The CDR3 runs 16 residues. The CDR3 sequence is CSAPTSGNRRRDTQYF. The CDR3 bases are TGCAGTGCTCCGACTAGCGGGAATCGTCGCCGGGATACGCAGTATTTT.

Concerning this clone: Relative to the germline gene, one junction end is altered; a read error may explain this. The chain links TRBV3-1 to TRBJ2-2, with TRBD1 matching 7 bases. The germline V gene encodes CDR1 LGHDT and CDR2 YNNKEL (reference sequence). The CDR3 length is 15 residues. The CDR3 sequence: CASRQRQGYTGEMFF. The CDR3 nucleotides read TGTGCCAGCAGGCAGAGACAGGGATACACCGGGGAGATGTTTTTT.

This clone rates as medium-sized. The chain couples TRBV11-2 to TRBJ2-3; the D is unclear. CDR1 SGHAT and CDR2 FQNNGV come from the germline V gene. V shed 5 bases and J shed 6 bases, with 9 bases lying between them. This CDR3 contains 12 residues. DNA for the CDR3: TGTGCCAGCAGCCCTATGGGTGATACGCAGTATTTT. This codes for CASSPMGDTQYF.

This clone turned up a few times. This chain uses TRBV10-3 with TRBJ2-1, with 8 bases that match TRBD1. V lost 11 bases to trimming and J lost 5 bases; unmatched junction nucleotides: 8. This CDR3 has 13 residues. Germline V CDR1 and CDR2: ENHRY, SYGVKD. The CDR3 spells CALRTGSDNEQFF. CDR3 in DNA: TGTGCCCTCCGGACAGGGTCCGACAATGAGCAGTTCTTC.

Sample share makes this clone medium-sized. The V call is TRBV28, the J call TRBJ2-7, with TRBD1 matching over 7 bases. CDR3 size: 15 residues. V gave up 8 bases and J gave up 4 bases; unmatched junction bases: 14. The germline CDR1 and CDR2 sequences are MDHEN and SYDVKM. This CDR3 is CASQERGRLGYEQYF. Written as DNA, the CDR3 is TGTGCCAGCCAAGAAAGGGGGCGGTTGGGATACGAGCAGTACTTC. Based on the CDR3 plus reference TRBV28 and TRBJ2-7, the full variable domain is DVKVTQSSRYLVKRTGEKVFLECVQDMDHENMFWYRQDPGLGLRLIYFSYDVKMKEKGDIPEGYSVSREKKERFSLILESASTNQTSMYLCASQERGRLGYEQYFGPGTRLTVT.

This clone was counted at least ten times. The rearrangement links TRBV10-3 to TRBJ1-2, with 7 bases fitting TRBD1. Germline V gene lookup returns CDR1 ENHRY and CDR2 SYGVKD. V was clipped by 4 bases and J by 4 bases; unmatched bases: 6. The length of the CDR3 is 14 residues. CDR3 sequence (DNA): TGTGCCATCAGTGTAGACAGGGACGCCTATGGCTACACCTTC. As protein: CAISVDRDAYGYTF.

This clone was detected many times. This chain links TRBV24-1 with TRBJ2-3; possibly TRBD2 for D (6 bases). Deletions cut 9 bases from V and 2 bases from J, with 20 bases between. This CDR3 region has 16 residues. CDR1 is KGHDR and CDR2 is SFDVKD in the germline V gene. CDR3 DNA: TGTGCCACCGGCCTCGGGGGAACGGCTCCCACAGATACGCAGTATTTT. This translates into CATGLGGTAPTDTQYF.

Details on this clone: At one end the junction does not follow the germline gene, possibly because of a read error. The chain uses TRBV4-2 and TRBJ2-1, with 9 bases identical to TRBD1. Per germline, CDR1 LGHNA and CDR2 YNFKEQ. There are 16 residues in the CDR3. CDR3 in amino acids: CASSRETGGVYTEQFF. The CDR3 nucleotides are TGTGCCAGCAGCCGGGAGACAGGGGGTGTCTACACTGAGCAGTTCTTC.

This clone was picked up many times. The rearrangement links TRBV6-1 to TRBJ1-2; 8 bases fit TRBD1. The germline CDR1 and CDR2 sequences are MNHNS and SASEGT. With V trimmed by 7 bases and J by 5 bases, 6 bases remained unmatched. The CDR3 consists of 13 residues. DNA for the CDR3: TGTGCCAGCAAAGGACAGGGAGCGTATGGCTACACCTTC. This translates into CASKGQGAYGYTF.

This clone was detected a few times. One end of the junction fails to match germline, which may point to a read error. The chain has TRBV28 and TRBJ1-2; D ambiguous. Germline loops: CDR1 MDHEN, CDR2 SYDVKM. This CDR3 contains 12 residues. CDR3 residues: CAISGLTSGYTF. The CDR3 DNA reads as TGTGCCATCAGTGGACTCACCTCGGGCTACACCTTC.

This clone was seen a few times. This chain connects TRBV9 to TRBJ2-7, with D perhaps matching TRBD1 (5 bases). The germline V and J ends were trimmed by 0 bases and 4 bases, with 11 bases remaining between them. This CDR3 comprises 14 residues. The germline gives CDR1 SGDLS, CDR2 YYNGEE. CDR3 sequence: CASSVDLGEYEQYF. The CDR3, as DNA: TGTGCCAGCAGCGTAGATTTAGGGGAATACGAGCAGTACTTC.

The chain is built from TRBV7-2 and TRBJ2-1, with 8 nucleotides matching TRBD2. CDR3 size: 16 residues. V lost 1 base to trimming and J lost 9 bases; unmatched junction nucleotides: 11. Germline V gene data show CDR1 as SGHTA and CDR2 as FQGNSA. CDR3 in DNA: TGTGCCAGCAGCTTAGGGCGGGGCGGGAGGATGACTGAGCAGTTCTTC. It yields the protein CASSLGRGGRMTEQFF.

This clone appeared many times. The chain recombines TRBV29-1 with TRBJ2-6; 9 positions match TRBD1. The CDR3 consists of 17 residues. Unmatched junction bases numbered 11, after V lost 6 bases and J lost 2 bases. Germline V gene lookup returns CDR1 SQVTM and CDR2 ANQGSEA. The CDR3 DNA is TGCAGCGTAAAAAGCCGGGACAGGGAAACTGGGGCCAACGTCCTGACTTTC. Amino acids: CSVKSRDRETGANVLTF.

Sample share makes this clone medium-sized (0.01 to 0.1%). V is TRBV5-1 and J is TRBJ1-6, with TRBD1 matching over 9 bases. V lost 4 bases to trimming and J lost 7 bases; unmatched junction nucleotides: 6. Germline values: CDR1 SGHRS, CDR2 YFSETQ. The CDR3 consists of 15 residues. The DNA of the CDR3 is TGCGCCAGCAGCCTTCCCGGGACAGGGAATTCACCCCTCCACTTT. The encoded protein is CASSLPGTGNSPLHF. Full variable domain (outside the CDR3, taken from reference TRBV5-1 and TRBJ1-6): KAGVTQTPRYLIKTRGQQVTLSCSPISGHRSVSWYQQTPGQGLQFLFEYFSETQRNKGNFPGRFSGRQFSNSRSEMNVSTLELGDSALYLCASSLPGTGNSPLHFGNGTRLTVT.

The sample holds many counts of this clone. CDR3 loop: CASSPSGYLEAFF. CDR3 DNA sequence: TGTGCCAGCAGCCCCTCCGGGTATCTTGAGGCTTTCTTT. This chain links TRBV12-3 or TRBV12-4 with TRBJ1-1; D is unclear. The CDR3 extends over 13 amino acids. Between the trimmed V and J ends, which lost 6 bases and 11 bases, there was a span of 19 bases.